This is a list of T cell receptor beta chains from one sample in a study of blood T cell repertoires in COVID-19. Some clones are missing from TCRdb's copy, which holds only in-frame ones; the method was immunoSEQ multiplex PCR. The table lists 150,000 or so clones, around 82% of them singletons. The sequenced material came from peripheral blood. Receptors originate from a young man with active or convalescent COVID-19. CDR3s include the opening cysteine and the closing phenylalanine or tryptophan. A D gene is named only where the DNA matches it firmly. A clone size is listed for some rows: how often the clone was seen (once, few, many), or a class if it is expanded.

D | J | size | V | DNA | CDR3
- | TRBJ2-1 | - | TRBV6-6 | TGTGCCAGCAGTTACGCTATCAATGAGCAGTTCTTC | CASSYAINEQFF
TRBD1 | TRBJ1-6 | - | TRBV19 | TGTGCCAGTAGTATCGGTACAGGTACAGGGGATCGGTCCCTCCACTTT | CASSIGTGTGDRSLHF
TRBD1 | TRBJ1-6 | - | TRBV7-2 | TGTGCCAGCAGCCTGGGACAGGGGTTCGGTTCACCCCTCCACTTT | CASSLGQGFGSPLHF
- | TRBJ2-5 | once | TRBV6-5 | TGTGCCAGCGCCTCTGAGCGGCTGGAGACCCAGTACTTC | CASASERLETQYF
TRBD2 | TRBJ2-7 | - | TRBV3-1/TRBV3-2 | TGTGCCAGCAGCCAACTCGGAGCGGGGGGGCCCGGAGAGCAGTACTTC | CASSQLGAGGPGEQYF
- | TRBJ2-7 | - | TRBV6-5 | TGTGCCAGCAGTTATACGGCCCCTAGCTCCTACGAGCAGTACTTC | CASSYTAPSSYEQYF
TRBD2 | TRBJ2-7 | - | TRBV14 | TGTGCCAGCAGCCTTCAAGGGGCGGGAGGGCTACACGAGCAGTACTTC | CASSLQGAGGLHEQYF
TRBD2 | TRBJ2-3 | - | TRBV6-1 | TGTGCCAGCAGTGGGACTAGCGGGCCTAGCACAGATACGCAGTATTTT | CASSGTSGPSTDTQYF
- | TRBJ2-7 | - | TRBV6-1 | TGTGCCAGCAGTGATGGGTTTGGAGTAGGTTACGAGCAGTACTTC | CASSDGFGVGYEQYF
TRBD1 | TRBJ2-7 | - | TRBV13 | TGTGCCAGCAGCCCGTACAGGGGGTCCTACGAGCAGTACTTC | CASSPYRGSYEQYF
- | TRBJ1-1 | - | TRBV6-5 | TGTGCCAGCAGCTCCCCTCGTTCGTTTGAAGCTTTCTTT | CASSSPRSFEAFF
TRBD1 | TRBJ2-5 | - | TRBV6-6 | TGTGCCAGCAGTCCAGCCGGGACAGGAGCAGAGACCCAGTACTTC | CASSPAGTGAETQYF
TRBD2 | TRBJ2-7 | - | TRBV5-1 | TGCGCCACAAGTTGGGCGGGGGGGCGTATCGAAGAGCAGTACTTC | CATSWAGGRIEEQYF
- | TRBJ2-3 | - | TRBV5-8 | TGTGCCAGCAGCACCCGGAGAGGGCCAGATACGCAGTATTTT | CASSTRRGPDTQYF
TRBD1 | TRBJ2-6 | - | TRBV3-1/TRBV3-2 | TGTGCCAGCAGCCAGGACAGGAGATCTGGGGCCAACGTCCTGACTTTC | CASSQDRRSGANVLTF
- | TRBJ1-3 | - | TRBV6-6 | TGTGCCAGCAGTTACACTAACACCAACTCTGGAAACACCATATATTTT | CASSYTNTNSGNTIYF
- | TRBJ2-7 | - | TRBV18 | TGTGCCAGCTCACGACCGGACGGGGCCTACGAGCAGTACTTC | CASSRPDGAYEQYF
- | TRBJ2-7 | - | TRBV5-1 | TGCGCCAGCAGCCGCCCGAGGGAGGCGGTCGACGACGAGCAGTACTTC | CASSRPREAVDDEQYF